This TCR beta chain was captured by sequencing in a study of CD8+CD57+ T cells in acquired aplastic anemia. About the research overall: Mean DNA quantity obtained from sorted CD4+ and CD8+ cells was approximately 3 ug.

Only patients with CD8+CD57+ cell expansion on flow cytometry were chosen for sequencing. Sampling of blood occurred while the patients had still received no therapy. Trimming shortened V by 9 bases and J by 3 bases, and 8 bases separated the two germline ends. The CDR3 is 11 residues long. Germline CDR1 and CDR2: LNHNV and YYDKDF (reference sequence). The template used for profiling TCR beta VDJ and CDR3 was genomic DNA. A single record per CDR3 protein comes from TCRdb applying MiXCR to the reads. This table holds roughly 80,000 distinct CDR3 sequences, less than 85% found once. The receptor was isolated from a human donor with aplastic anemia. Source material: sorted CD4+, CD8+, or CD8+CD57+ T cells (not recorded which) from PBMCs. The rearrangement uses TRBV15 and TRBJ1-2, with D unresolved. The CDR3 DNA reads as TGTGCCACGCAAGAATACTATGGCTACACCTTC. This translates into CATQEYYGYTF. Using reference TRBV15 and TRBJ1-2 for the parts outside the CDR3, the full variable domain is DAMVIQNPRYQVTQFGKPVTLSCSQTLNHNVMYWYQQKSSQAPKLLFHYYDKDFNNEADTPDNFQSRRPNTSFCFLDIRSPGLGDTAMYLCATQEYYGYTFGSGTRLTVV.